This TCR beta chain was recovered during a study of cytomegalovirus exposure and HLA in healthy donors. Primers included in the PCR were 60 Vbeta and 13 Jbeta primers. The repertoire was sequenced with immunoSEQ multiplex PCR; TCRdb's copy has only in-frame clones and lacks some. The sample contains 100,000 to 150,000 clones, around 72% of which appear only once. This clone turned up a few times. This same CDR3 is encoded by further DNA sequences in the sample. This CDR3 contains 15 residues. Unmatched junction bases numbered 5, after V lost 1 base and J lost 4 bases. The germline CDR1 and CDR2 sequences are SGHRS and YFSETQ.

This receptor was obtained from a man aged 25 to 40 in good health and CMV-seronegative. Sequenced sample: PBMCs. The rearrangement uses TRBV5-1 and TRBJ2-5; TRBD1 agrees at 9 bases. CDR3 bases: TGCGCCAGCAGCTTGAATACAGGGGGCGGAGAGACCCAGTACTTC. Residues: CASSLNTGGGETQYF.